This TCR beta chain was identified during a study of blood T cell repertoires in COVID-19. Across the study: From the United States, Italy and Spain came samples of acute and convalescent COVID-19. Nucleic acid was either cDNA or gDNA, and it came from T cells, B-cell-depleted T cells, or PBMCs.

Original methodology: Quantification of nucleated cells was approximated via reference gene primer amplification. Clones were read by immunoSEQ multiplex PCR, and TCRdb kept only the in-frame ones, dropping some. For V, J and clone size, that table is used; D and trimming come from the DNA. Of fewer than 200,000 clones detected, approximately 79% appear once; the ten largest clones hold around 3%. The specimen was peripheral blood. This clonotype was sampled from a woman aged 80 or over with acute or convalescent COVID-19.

The CDR3 reads CASIGGRGYEQFF. The CDR3 region has the DNA TGTGCCAGCATAGGCGGGAGGGGATATGAGCAGTTCTTC. J is TRBJ2-1 and V is TRBV28; 9 nucleotides align to TRBD2. The CDR3 is 13 amino acids. Looked up from germline, CDR1 is MDHEN and CDR2 is SYDVKM. The ends lost 7 bases at V and 8 bases at J; junction bases unmatched: 6.